Listed below are T cell receptor beta chains from one sample, sequenced in a study of T cell repertoires in cytomegalovirus infection. Each CDR3 protein gets one entry after TCRdb re-called the reads with MiXCR. Among about 130,000 distinct CDR3 sequences, less than 9.5% were seen once, and the ten largest hold about a tenth. Sequencing was performed on PBMCs. Every receptor here comes from a human donor in good health (CMV status not recorded). Some clones in this sample may be carry-over from other donors' samples. The CDR3 runs from the conserved cysteine through the conserved F or W. Each record gives: clone size, V gene, CDR3 protein. Not all rows give a size; the values are once, few, many and, for expanded clones, a class.

size: many; V: TRBV3-1; CDR3: CASSPPLRGPYNEQFF
size: many; V: TRBV10-3; CDR3: CATRGGLGSNQPQHF
size: many; V: TRBV28; CDR3: CASRPRTSPRDSPLHF
size: many; V: TRBV7-9; CDR3: CASSQPGAPSGKRETQYF
size: few; V: TRBV28; CDR3: CASSLNSYEQYF
size: many; V: TRBV28; CDR3: CASSFGRSSSYEQYF
size: many; V: TRBV2; CDR3: CASSVYSSTDTQYF
size: many; V: TRBV7-9; CDR3: CASNGYTDTQYF
size: -; V: TRBV5-4; CDR3: CASSLLTGNYGYTF
size: -; V: TRBV6-6; CDR3: CASSYFAGSYNEQFF
size: many; V: TRBV28; CDR3: CASSLPGGGPFLSIEETQYF
size: -; V: TRBV12-3/TRBV12-4; CDR3: CASSRTGTERGYTF
size: few; V: TRBV12-3/TRBV12-4; CDR3: CASSLPVGDTQYF
size: many; V: TRBV20-1; CDR3: CSAKNEGNTIYF
size: many; V: TRBV28; CDR3: CASSLSGGARNEQFF
size: many; V: TRBV7-2; CDR3: CASSPALFDLAGELFF
size: -; V: TRBV5-1; CDR3: CASRQQESNNSPLHF
size: many; V: TRBV6-5; CDR3: CASSPWDSITDTQYF
size: many; V: TRBV15; CDR3: CATSRGGFGNQPQHF
size: many; V: TRBV7-2; CDR3: CASSLGWGSYNEQFF
size: few; V: TRBV25-1; CDR3: CASSRQGVDTQYF
size: -; V: TRBV27; CDR3: CASSSNSGTNRLKQYF
size: many; V: TRBV2; CDR3: CASKETGGSGANVLTF
size: many; V: TRBV28; CDR3: CASSLETSGANVLTF
size: many; V: TRBV12-3/TRBV12-4; CDR3: CASSWSTIGAETQYF
size: few; V: TRBV5-1; CDR3: CASSPDGHLNTEAFF
size: many; V: TRBV6-1; CDR3: CASKSGGPGTEAFF
size: many; V: TRBV6-6; CDR3: CASSYVNTEAFF
size: many; V: TRBV29-1; CDR3: CSVEDLERQQYF
size: -; V: TRBV28; CDR3: CASSLSWSEAFF
size: many; V: TRBV7-9; CDR3: CASSFAGLGNQPQHF
size: many; V: TRBV6-1; CDR3: CASSTEGSNQPQHF
size: -; V: TRBV2; CDR3: CASSGGDRNFYGYTF
size: many; V: TRBV6-6; CDR3: CASTIDRNTEAFF
size: many; V: TRBV29-1; CDR3: CSGDRGANTEAFF
size: many; V: TRBV29-1; CDR3: CSVVEGQGTSEAFF
size: many; V: TRBV10-3; CDR3: CAISGTSGGAGEQFF
size: many; V: TRBV12-3/TRBV12-4; CDR3: CASSPGYRSYGYTF
size: few; V: TRBV4-2; CDR3: CASSQVRGQQNSPLHF
size: many; V: TRBV7-8; CDR3: CASSYWADTQYF
size: many; V: TRBV6-1; CDR3: CASSEAAFQPQHF
size: many; V: TRBV20-1; CDR3: CSAADPSRETQYF